The clone carrying this TCR beta chain has more than one count but fewer than ten. The record originates from a study of blood T cell repertoires in COVID-19. Overall study: Samples taken during acute and convalescent COVID-19 were collected in the United States, Italy and Spain.

In the original processing: Nucleated cell number was recorded as an estimate derived from reference gene primer amplification. TCRdb's copy holds only in-frame clones and misses some; the assay was immunoSEQ multiplex PCR. V and J calls and clone size come straight from that table; D and trimming were deduced from the DNA. Among 200,000 to 300,000 clones listed, about 79% were seen once. Per germline, CDR1 WSHSY and CDR2 SAAADI. The length of the CDR3 is 13 residues. The V gene lost 3 bases and the J gene lost 7 bases, with 12 bases spanning the gap. Sequenced input: peripheral blood. This clonotype was sampled from a man aged 35 to 55 who had recovered from COVID-19. This chain uses TRBV10-2 with TRBJ1-2; no firm D call. CDR3 in DNA: TGCGCCAGCAGTGACAGTAGGGCGGGTGGCTACACCTTC. The encoded protein is CASSDSRAGGYTF.